One and the same sample provided the 29 T cell receptor beta chains below, sequenced in a study of shared clonotypes between healthy human individuals. Libraries were prepared by immunoSEQ multiplex PCR; TCRdb keeps only in-frame clonotypes and omits some of them. The table records some 900,000 clones, approximately 80% of them present only once. Sequencing was performed on memory CD4+ T cells sorted from blood. Subset meaning: CD45RA-negative fraction. The receptors here all came from a man between 18 and 35 years old in good health.

The rearrangement links TRBV7-2 to TRBJ1-2, with D maybe TRBD1 (5 bases). The length of the CDR3 is 15 residues. The germline V gene has CDR1 SGHTA and CDR2 FQGNSA. V was pared by 2 bases and J by 7 bases, with 17 bases between. CDR3 loop: CASSLSGQGVRGYTF. The CDR3 bases are TGTGCCAGCAGCTTAAGTGGTCAGGGAGTACGTGGCTACACCTTC.

The V and J genes are TRBV29-1 and TRBJ2-2; D might be TRBD1 or TRBD2, each matching 6 bases. V lost 6 bases and J 6 bases, leaving 20 bases between the germline ends. This CDR3 has 15 residues. Germline CDR1 reads SQVTM; CDR2 reads ANQGSEA. CDR3 DNA sequence: TGCAGCGTCGGACAAAACAGAGGGGGGTCCGGGGAGCTGTTTTTT. This translates into CSVGQNRGGSGELFF.

This chain connects TRBV30 to TRBJ1-5, with a tentative D call TRBD1 (5 bases). There are 14 residues in the CDR3. Trimming left V 1 base short and J 6 bases short, with 13 bases between. Looked up from germline, CDR1 is GTSNPN and CDR2 is SVGIG (reference sequence). The CDR3 reads CAWSEGGDGQPQHF. The DNA for the CDR3 is TGTGCCTGGAGTGAGGGAGGGGATGGTCAGCCCCAGCATTTT.

The gene calls are TRBV30 and TRBJ2-5; D is undetermined. V shed 0 bases and J shed 5 bases, with 10 bases lying between them. Germline V gene sequence: CDR1 GTSNPN, CDR2 SVGIG (reference sequence). The CDR3 is made up of 13 amino acids. CDR3 sequence: CAWSVLDGETQYF. The CDR3 DNA is TGTGCCTGGAGTGTACTGGACGGTGAGACCCAGTACTTC.

This clone was seen once. The V and J genes are TRBV5-1 and TRBJ2-7; 7 nucleotides match TRBD1. There are 13 residues in the CDR3. J was trimmed by 2 bases and V by 5 bases; bases with no gene match: 4. The germline CDR1 and CDR2 sequences are SGHRS and YFSETQ. The CDR3 loop reads CASSAGTAYEQYF. As DNA, the CDR3 is TGCGCCAGCAGTGCCGGGACAGCCTACGAGCAGTACTTC. Full variable domain (rest looked up from reference TRBV5-1 and TRBJ2-7): KAGVTQTPRYLIKTRGQQVTLSCSPISGHRSVSWYQQTPGQGLQFLFEYFSETQRNKGNFPGRFSGRQFSNSRSEMNVSTLELGDSALYLCASSAGTAYEQYFGPGTRLTVT.

Points on this clone: The sample carries other DNA sequences with the same CDR3. V usage is TRBV5-4 and J usage is TRBJ1-4; possible D gene TRBD1, 5 bases. The V end was cut by 0 bases, the J end by 8 bases, with 8 bases between. Germline assignment: CDR1 SGHNT and CDR2 YYREEE (reference sequence). CDR3 length: 13 amino acids. The CDR3 is CASSLAGGEKLFF. Here the CDR3 DNA reads TGTGCCAGCAGCTTGGCCGGGGGGGAAAAACTGTTTTTT.

V usage is TRBV11-2 and J usage is TRBJ2-1; D may be TRBD2 (7 bases). CDR3 size: 15 residues. Germline-derived CDR1 and CDR2 are SGHAT and FQNNGV. V gave up 5 bases and J gave up 5 bases, with 16 bases separating them. The CDR3: CASSLARGGHNEQFF. CDR3 sequence (DNA): TGTGCCAGCAGCCTGGCGAGGGGGGGACACAATGAGCAGTTCTTC.

A word on this clone: The same CDR3 also results from other DNA sequences found in this sample. The rearrangement joins TRBV15 to TRBJ1-5; D ambiguous. The V end lost 0 bases, the J end lost 6 bases, and 6 bases lay between the germline ends. The CDR3 spans 13 residues. Germline V gives CDR1 LNHNV, CDR2 YYDKDF (reference sequence). CDR3 region: CATSRDPGQPQHF. In nucleotides, the CDR3 is TGTGCCACCAGCAGAGATCCCGGTCAGCCCCAGCATTTT. Full variable domain (outside the CDR3, taken from reference TRBV15 and TRBJ1-5): DAMVIQNPRYQVTQFGKPVTLSCSQTLNHNVMYWYQQKSSQAPKLLFHYYDKDFNNEADTPDNFQSRRPNTSFCFLDIRSPGLGDTAMYLCATSRDPGQPQHFGDGTRLSIL.

The chain joins TRBV11-1 to TRBJ2-7; 7 nucleotides match TRBD2. Germline V CDR1 and CDR2: SGHAT, FQDESV (reference sequence). The CDR3 is 14 amino acids. With 4 bases clipped from V and 2 bases from J, the junction kept 5 bases outside the gene matches. CDR3 region: CASSWERGAYEQYF. CDR3 nucleotides: TGTGCCAGCAGCTGGGAGCGGGGAGCCTACGAGCAGTACTTC.

The chain couples TRBV5-1 to TRBJ1-2; D call uncertain. Per the germline V gene, CDR1 is SGHRS and CDR2 is YFSETQ. CDR3 length: 16 amino acids. Trimming stripped 4 bases from V and 5 bases from J, with 21 bases between. This chain's CDR3 is CASSPRGDPVGYGYTF. The CDR3 nucleotides are TGCGCCAGCAGCCCTCGTGGGGATCCCGTGGGGTATGGCTACACCTTC.

CDR3 residues: CASSFGGSNNNEQFF. CDR3 DNA sequence: TGTGCCAGCAGCTTTGGTGGGAGCAATAACAATGAGCAGTTCTTC. The V gene is TRBV5-4, the J gene TRBJ2-1, with a possible D match to TRBD2 (5 bases). The CDR3 has 15 residues. Germline CDR1 SGHNT, CDR2 YYREEE (reference sequence). Trimming left V 2 bases short and J 5 bases short, with 14 bases between.

The genes are TRBV6-1 and TRBJ1-2; D is possibly TRBD1 (5 bases). Germline CDR1 reads MNHNS; CDR2 reads SASEGT. Between the trimmed V and J ends, which lost 2 bases and 0 bases, there was a span of 10 bases. There are 15 residues in the CDR3. The CDR3 protein is CASSELGAANYGYTF. For the CDR3, the DNA is TGTGCCAGCAGTGAATTAGGGGCAGCTAACTATGGCTACACCTTC.

The V gene is TRBV28, the J gene TRBJ1-6; a possible D gene is TRBD1 (6 bases). V was cut by 7 bases and J by 6 bases, with 16 bases left in between. This CDR3 is built from 15 residues. The germline CDR1 and CDR2 sequences are MDHEN and SYDVKM. Here the CDR3 DNA reads TGTGCCAGCACCCCGTTAGGGGGGGGTAATTCACCCCTCCACTTT. As protein: CASTPLGGGNSPLHF.

The CDR3 loop is CASSPGTGDVGPQHF. The DNA for the CDR3 is TGTGCCAGCAGCCCAGGGACAGGGGATGTGGGGCCCCAGCATTTT. The chain has TRBV27 and TRBJ1-5, with 10 positions matching TRBD1. Germline V gene sequence: CDR1 MNHEY, CDR2 SMNVEV (reference sequence). V was clipped by 6 bases and J by 9 bases; unmatched bases: 11. The CDR3 is 15 residues long.

J is TRBJ2-7 and V is TRBV5-1; D call uncertain. V was trimmed by 4 bases and J by 2 bases, leaving 13 bases between them. CDR3 length: 14 residues. CDR1 is SGHRS, CDR2 YFSETQ, per germline. The CDR3 region has the DNA TGCGCCAGCAGCCCGGCCGGACCCCCCTACGAGCAGTACTTC. Amino acid sequence: CASSPAGPPYEQYF.

On this clone: Other DNA sequences in the same sample also yield this CDR3. The chain uses TRBV2 and TRBJ1-1; 9 nucleotides align to TRBD1. The V gene end was trimmed by 9 bases and the J gene end by 4 bases; junction bases not matched to a gene: 6. The CDR3 sequence is 13 residues long. The V gene's germline CDR1 is SNHLY and CDR2 FYNNEI. The CDR3 nucleotides read TGTGCCAGAGGATTGACAGGGGGCACTGAAGCTTTCTTT. It codes for CARGLTGGTEAFF.

As to this clone: Other DNA sequences in the same sample also yield this CDR3. The CDR3 protein is CASSERQNYGYTF. The CDR3 DNA is TGCGCCAGCAGTGAGAGACAAAACTATGGCTACACCTTC. The gene calls are TRBV10-1 and TRBJ1-2; the D is unclear. The V end lost 2 bases, the J end lost 2 bases, and 6 bases lay between the germline ends. The CDR3 consists of 13 residues. Germline-derived CDR1 and CDR2 are WNHNN and SYGVQD (reference sequence).

The CDR3 region is CAISDEGLNTGELFF. CDR3 coding DNA: TGTGCCATCAGTGATGAGGGGCTAAACACCGGGGAGCTGTTTTTT. The J gene is TRBJ2-2, the V gene TRBV10-3; either TRBD1 or TRBD2 may supply D (5 bases each). V lost 3 bases and J lost 2, with 10 bases in between. The CDR3 runs to 15 residues. Germline lookup yields CDR1 ENHRY and CDR2 SYGVKD.

The chain recombines TRBV10-2 with TRBJ2-2; TRBD1 matches at 7 bases. This CDR3 has 14 amino acids. CDR1 WSHSY and CDR2 SAAADI come from the germline V gene. V shed 10 bases and J 4 bases; nucleotides not matched to a gene: 9. The CDR3 DNA reads TGCGCCACCACCATGGGACAGTCCACCGGGGAGCTGTTTTTT. It codes for CATTMGQSTGELFF.

As for this clone: Other DNA sequences within the sample encode an identical CDR3. V usage is TRBV2 and J usage is TRBJ2-1; TRBD2 aligns across 7 bases. V lost 5 bases and J lost 4; bases outside the gene matches: 5. CDR3 length equals 14 residues. Per germline, CDR1 SNHLY and CDR2 FYNNEI. The CDR3: CASSPSGSYNEQFF. The CDR3, as DNA: TGTGCCAGCAGTCCTAGCGGATCTTACAATGAGCAGTTCTTC.

The chain employs TRBV30 and TRBJ1-6; D uncertain. Trimming pared 0 bases from V and 7 bases from J, leaving 13 bases between. CDR1 and CDR2 from the germline V gene are GTSNPN and SVGIG (reference sequence). This CDR3 is 15 amino acids long. For the CDR3, the DNA is TGTGCCTGGAGTGTACTCCATCCCGGGAATTCACCCCTCCACTTT. Its translation is CAWSVLHPGNSPLHF.

The chain couples TRBV12-5 to TRBJ1-5; no firm D call. Germline CDR1 is LGHNT and CDR2 is FRNRAP. This CDR3 comprises 14 residues. Trimming removed 1 base from V and 5 bases from J, with 9 bases in between. The CDR3 nucleotides read TGTGCTAGTGGTTTGGACGGTGCCCATCAGCCCCAGCATTTT. Protein: CASGLDGAHQPQHF.

The rearrangement joins TRBV5-4 to TRBJ2-3; 9 bases agree with TRBD1. CDR3 length equals 15 residues. V lost 3 bases, J lost 6 bases, and 8 bases stayed unmatched. The germline CDR1 and CDR2 sequences are SGHNT and YYREEE (reference sequence). The CDR3 sequence: CASSYGTGRRDTQYF. The CDR3 coding sequence is TGTGCCAGCAGCTACGGGACAGGGCGGAGGGATACGCAGTATTTT. The complete variable domain, with remaining parts taken from reference TRBV5-4 and TRBJ2-3, reads ETGVTQSPTHLIKTRGQQVTLRCSSQSGHNTVSWYQQALGQGPQFIFQYYREEENGRGNFPPRFSGLQFPNYSSELNVNALELDDSALYLCASSYGTGRRDTQYFGPGTRLTVL.

The chain links TRBV5-1 to TRBJ1-6; D unclear. The CDR3 loop spans 15 amino acids. V gave up 0 bases and J gave up 0 bases, with 4 bases separating them. Per the germline V gene, CDR1 is SGHRS and CDR2 is YFSETQ. In nucleotides, the CDR3 is TGCGCCAGCAGCTTGGCGAGCTCCTATAATTCACCCCTCCACTTT. Translation: CASSLASSYNSPLHF. Complete variable domain (other parts from reference TRBV5-1 and TRBJ1-6): KAGVTQTPRYLIKTRGQQVTLSCSPISGHRSVSWYQQTPGQGLQFLFEYFSETQRNKGNFPGRFSGRQFSNSRSEMNVSTLELGDSALYLCASSLASSYNSPLHFGNGTRLTVT.

The chain joins TRBV5-1 to TRBJ2-2; 8 bases are shared with TRBD2. V dropped 4 bases and J dropped 2; count of bases not matched to a gene: 7. Germline V CDR1 and CDR2: SGHRS, YFSETQ. The CDR3 consists of 16 residues. The CDR3 spells CASSVRLAINTGELFF. CDR3 in DNA: TGCGCCAGCAGCGTCCGACTAGCGATTAACACCGGGGAGCTGTTTTTT.

This clone was recorded only once. The rearrangement links TRBV9 to TRBJ2-2; the D is unclear. The CDR3 runs to 16 residues. CDR1 is SGDLS and CDR2 is YYNGEE in the germline V gene. Deletions cut 3 bases from V and 1 base from J, with 13 bases between. In nucleotides, the CDR3 is TGTGCCAGCAGCGCCATGGGCTTGGAGAACACCGGGGAGCTGTTTTTT. The encoded protein is CASSAMGLENTGELFF.

This chain links TRBV30 with TRBJ1-2; 7 nucleotides agree with TRBD1. This CDR3 is 15 amino acids long. Trimming cost V 2 bases and J 6 bases; bases outside gene matches: 12. Per germline, CDR1 GTSNPN and CDR2 SVGIG (reference sequence). CDR3 nucleotide sequence: TGTGCCTGGAGTCCCGTTAGAGGACAGGCCAATGGCTACACCTTC. Translated, it gives CAWSPVRGQANGYTF.

The chain carries TRBV11-2 and TRBJ2-7, with 8 bases matching TRBD1. The CDR3 covers 16 residues. The ends lost 1 base at V and 3 bases at J; junction bases unmatched: 8. Germline values: CDR1 SGHAT, CDR2 FQNNGV. Written as DNA, the CDR3 is TGTGCCAGCAGCTTAGGTCCGGGACAGGTAATCTACGAGCAGTACTTC. Translating it yields CASSLGPGQVIYEQYF.

This clone was counted many times. Other DNA variants within this sample encode the same CDR3. The genes are TRBV30 and TRBJ1-3; D might be TRBD1 (5 bases). Germline CDR1 and CDR2: GTSNPN and SVGIG (reference sequence). The CDR3 has 14 amino acids. Trimming removed 1 base at V and 3 bases at J, with 10 bases between. In DNA, the CDR3 is TGTGCCTGGAGTGGGACAAATCTTGGAAACACCATATATTTT. Protein product: CAWSGTNLGNTIYF. The full variable domain, in which reference TRBV30 and TRBJ1-3 provide the parts outside the CDR3, is SQTIHQWPATLVQPVGSPLSLECTVEGTSNPNLYWYRQAAGRGLQLLFYSVGIGQISSEVPQNLSASRPQDRQFILSSKKLLLSDSGFYLCAWSGTNLGNTIYFGEGSWLTVV.